This is a list of T cell receptor beta chains from one sample in a study of cytomegalovirus exposure and HLA in healthy donors. Sequenced by immunoSEQ multiplex PCR; TCRdb stores in-frame clones only, minus some. The sample carries 170,000 or so clones, over 70% recorded once. The specimen was PBMCs. The receptors shown here come from a male donor in good health and CMV-seronegative. Each CDR3 is given with its conserved first and last residue. The D gene is left open where the match is weak.

d_call	v_call	j_call	cdr3_aa
NA	TRBV9	TRBJ1-1	CASSVGGGINTEAFF
NA	TRBV7-9	TRBJ1-2	CSSSPSGGYGYTF
NA	TRBV7-7	TRBJ1-2	CASSPMTGLDRYGYTF
TRBD1	TRBV29-1	TRBJ1-1	CSVGQGAFAEAFF
NA	TRBV7-3	TRBJ2-7	CASSFGVGPYEQYF
NA	TRBV28	TRBJ1-1	CASSFPSDTEAFF
NA	TRBV30	TRBJ1-6	CACKPGQAYNSPLHF
NA	TRBV23-1	TRBJ2-2	CASSQSIAGRSNTGELFF
TRBD1	TRBV7-2	TRBJ1-5	CASSFGQGALDQPQHF
NA	TRBV15	TRBJ2-1	CATSRQASSPHEQFF
NA	TRBV28	TRBJ1-2	CASYSNYGYTF
TRBD2	TRBV28	TRBJ2-2	CASNPNLLANNGELFF
TRBD1	TRBV18	TRBJ1-4	CASSPGTGLNEKLFF
TRBD1	TRBV30	TRBJ1-5	CAWSDLQGNQPQHF
NA	TRBV6-5	TRBJ1-1	CASSYSAVSSNTEAFF
NA	TRBV27	TRBJ1-5	CASSFRSNQPQHF
TRBD1	TRBV2	TRBJ1-3	CASSADRAGNTIYF
NA	TRBV28	TRBJ1-2	CASRWRALTGYTF
TRBD2	TRBV12-5	TRBJ2-3	CASGSGLAGGTDTQYF
NA	TRBV27	TRBJ2-7	CASSLGRSYEQYF
NA	TRBV7-6	TRBJ1-2	CASSPGQMKSNYGYTF
TRBD1	TRBV30	TRBJ2-1	CAWSVGQGDNEQFF
TRBD1	TRBV6-1	TRBJ2-7	CASSRAQGDEQYF
NA	TRBV4-2	TRBJ1-1	CASSLSMNTEAFF
TRBD2	TRBV4-2	TRBJ2-1	CASSQTTSGSPFF
TRBD1	TRBV6-1	TRBJ1-5	CASSPDRAGQPQHF
TRBD1	TRBV11-2	TRBJ2-3	CASSLTGFDTQYF
NA	TRBV25-1	TRBJ2-3	CASSPPNELFSDTQYF
NA	TRBV10-3	TRBJ1-5	CAISESQGLSNQPQHF
TRBD2	TRBV2	TRBJ2-3	CASNQREGVDTQYF
TRBD2	TRBV7-3	TRBJ2-1	CASSPPGGGVNYNEQFF
NA	TRBV7-2	TRBJ2-5	CASSLGTEETQYF
NA	TRBV9	TRBJ1-5	CASSGADNQPQHF
NA	TRBV4-1	TRBJ2-3	CASSLGMLALTSTDTQYF
TRBD1	TRBV6-5	TRBJ2-1	CASRTGNEQFF
NA	TRBV7-3	TRBJ2-1	CASSFTHGTPYNEQFF
NA	TRBV19	TRBJ2-7	CASSFSTDYEQYF
NA	TRBV28	TRBJ1-2	CASSQGNRANGYTF
NA	TRBV11-3	TRBJ1-1	CASSLVRGLAFF
TRBD2	TRBV18	TRBJ2-6	CASSPRLAGGTGANVLTF
TRBD1	TRBV4-3	TRBJ2-1	CASSQGTGINNEQFF